Listed here is a single T cell receptor (beta chain). This clonotype has at least ten counts. Its antigen remains undetermined. Per-base qualities were not stored, and no clone one base away is much larger. V loses 0 bases, J loses 7 bases, and the germline ends lie 10 bases apart. The germline V gene gives CDR1 as SGHRS and CDR2 as YFSETQ. The CDR3 holds 14 amino acids from the cysteine to the phenylalanine. Of the read, only the CDR3 DNA is kept; its 42 bases are in frame from base 1. The donors were roughly 40 Caucasian individuals from Russia, aged about 6 to 100 years, who were systemically healthy. Each donor gave roughly 9 milliliters of peripheral blood, drawn into EDTA-treated Vacutainer tubes. Ficoll-Paque density-gradient centrifugation was used to isolate PBMCs, with at least 7 million obtained per sample. Trizol reagent was used to extract total RNA from the PBMCs, yielding at least 6 micrograms per sample. Naive CD45RAhigh/CD27high T cell percentages were measured by flow cytometry on a PBMC aliquot from every donor.

The record originates from a study of blood T cells in healthy people across ages (dated by TCRdb to about 2015). Some background on the complete study: Template switching captured roughly one uniquely barcoded TCR beta cDNA molecule per two T cells in model experiments. Four age groups were formed from the donors: young (average roughly 15 years), middle-aged (around 41), aged (about 68) and long-lived (roughly 81). For two donors (one aged 18 to 30 and one aged 80 or older), the study analyzed two additional independent replicas of 1 million unique cDNA reads from the same blood draw. To track age-related changes in TCR beta repertoire diversity, the study relied on deep sequencing normalized with unique cDNA molecular identifiers. To avoid experimental bias, donors of different ages were spread randomly across the sequencing lanes. The full study reports these points: Compared with the aged group, more naive CD4+ T cells, fewer expanded clones and increased TCR diversity were shown by the long-lived group, suggesting age selection. Because the CMV infection status of the donors was unknown, age-related changes in expanded clonotypes may potentially have been confounded. Since profiling was done on bulk unsorted PBMCs, naive and antigen-experienced compartments could not be conclusively compared. Observed TCR beta diversity per million T cells fell roughly linearly with age, and a significant reduction was already apparent by age roughly 40. Estimates of total diversity based on one million sequenced T cells were considered lower bounds and underestimates. Observed TCR beta diversity correlated strongly with the percentage of naive T cells measured by flow cytometry.

Library preparation was by 5' RACE. Sequencing was carried out with an Illumina HiSeq 2500. A second PCR of about 7 to 12 cycles was run with a J-beta primer mix and a sample-barcoded 5' primer. A template-switch 5' adaptor carrying 12 random nucleotides introduced a unique molecular identifier onto each TCR beta cDNA molecule. Each sample yielded at least 2.5 million CDR3-containing paired-end reads. All of the RNA was converted into first-strand cDNA using the Mint cDNA synthesis kit, with a TRBC-specific oligonucleotide serving as the primer. After uracil-DNA glycosylase treatment, a first 18-cycle PCR used universal primers M1SS and BC2_uni_R on all cDNA. The paper's processing steps were these. Each sample was normalized by randomly selecting 1 million high-quality reads, each carrying a distinct molecular identifier. Reads with shared molecular identifiers were discarded instead of being binned into consensus sequences. MiTCR, run with a Q25 quality threshold and the strictest error-elimination algorithm, handled CDR3 identification, clonotype clustering and error correction. A nonparametric unseen species model with Euler transformation was used to estimate lower-bound total TCR beta diversity. The public reads were reprocessed in TCRdb via fastp at Q25 and MiXCR, keeping in-frame beta chains. Rows are unified per CDR3 protein, each entry keeping the most common DNA and genes. TCRdb's processing, not the authors', yielded these V and J calls. The sample table shows approximately 680,000 distinct CDR3 sequences, and approximately 29% are seen once. The ten largest clones capture approximately 15% of the sample.

The sequence derives from a woman over 75 in good health. Donor details come from another sample of the same person, matched by shared clones. What was sequenced was blood. The chain is encoded by TRBV5-1 joined to TRBJ1-4; confidence is insufficient to name the D gene. The CDR3 protein: CASSLGLVGEKLFF. Here is the DNA: TGCGCCAGCAGCTTGGGACTTGTCGGTGAAAAACTGTTTTTT. Outside the CDR3, residues come from the reference TRBV5-1 and TRBJ1-4 proteins, so the full variable domain is: KAGVTQTPRYLIKTRGQQVTLSCSPISGHRSVSWYQQTPGQGLQFLFEYFSETQRNKGNFPGRFSGRQFSNSRSEMNVSTLELGDSALYLCASSLGLVGEKLFFGSGTQLSVL.